Listed here are 32 T cell receptor beta chains from one sample, sequenced in a study of early T cells in non-severe SARS-CoV-2 infection. A single record per CDR3 protein comes from TCRdb applying MiXCR to the 5' RACE reads. The sample lists about 59,000 distinct CDR3 sequences; approximately 13% were seen once. The sample here was whole blood, taken at baseline. The origin of the receptors is an adult who was a healthcare worker with PCR-confirmed SARS-CoV-2 infection or an uninfected control (not recorded which).

This clonotype turned up a few times. The chain joins TRBV20-1 to TRBJ2-7; D is unresolved. Germline-derived CDR1 and CDR2 are DFQATT and SNEGSKA (reference sequence). The germline V and J ends were trimmed by 5 bases and 1 base, with 6 bases remaining between them. The CDR3 is 11 amino acids. Written as DNA, the CDR3 is TGCAGTGCTCTCTCATCCTACGAGCAGTACTTC. Translation gives CSALSSYEQYF.

The chain has TRBV5-1 and TRBJ2-7; D is ambiguous. The CDR3 is made up of 14 amino acids. The V gene lost 3 bases and the J gene lost 2 bases, with 12 bases spanning the gap. Per germline, CDR1 SGHRS and CDR2 YFSETQ. CDR3 protein: CASSWSTSTYEQYF. CDR3 coding DNA: TGCGCCAGCAGCTGGAGTACGTCCACCTACGAGCAGTACTTC.

This clonotype was counted between two and nine times. The chain carries TRBV7-2 and TRBJ2-1; unclear D gene. Between the trimmed V and J ends, which lost 6 bases and 8 bases, there was a span of 14 bases. CDR3 length equals 13 residues. CDR1 and CDR2 (germline): SGHTA, FQGNSA. Here the CDR3 DNA reads TGTGCCAGCAGTAATAGTCTCCCGGATGAGCAGTTCTTC. Its translation: CASSNSLPDEQFF.

The gene calls are TRBV20-1 and TRBJ1-2; D ambiguous. Germline values: CDR1 DFQATT, CDR2 SNEGSKA (reference sequence). V was clipped by 6 bases and J by 6 bases, with 14 bases between them. The CDR3 extends over 12 amino acids. DNA of the CDR3: TGCAGTGCCCCAGCCGGCAGGCATGGCTACACCTTC. It translates to CSAPAGRHGYTF.

This clonotype was seen many times. The chain links TRBV28 to TRBJ2-3, with 7 bases lining up with TRBD1. There are 16 residues in the CDR3. CDR1 is MDHEN, CDR2 SYDVKM, per germline. Trimming took 6 bases from V and 0 from J; bases not matched to a gene: 9. The CDR3 DNA is TGTGCCAGCAGATCACCCCCGGGACAGAGCACAGATACGCAGTATTTT. Amino acids: CASRSPPGQSTDTQYF.

The chain uses TRBV5-1 and TRBJ2-7; TRBD2 aligns across 11 bases. Germline CDR1 is SGHRS and CDR2 is YFSETQ. The V segment lost 3 bases and the J segment 2 bases; nucleotides outside the gene matches: 4. This CDR3 is built from 15 residues. The CDR3 loop is CASSSLAGGPYEQYF. Here the CDR3 DNA reads TGCGCCAGCAGCTCTTTAGCGGGAGGGCCCTACGAGCAGTACTTC.

This clonotype has a count of ten or more. The V and J genes are TRBV9 and TRBJ2-1; weak D call: TRBD2 (6 bases). Germline lookup yields CDR1 SGDLS and CDR2 YYNGEE. Trimming stripped 4 bases from V and 7 bases from J, with 15 bases between. This CDR3 is built from 14 residues. The CDR3 DNA is TGTGCCAGCAGCTCACGGGGGAAAAGAAATGAGCAGTTCTTC. Protein product: CASSSRGKRNEQFF.

Many counts were recorded for this clonotype. At one of its ends the junction is not consistent with the germline gene, which may arise from a read error. This chain joins TRBV19 and TRBJ2-1; D may be TRBD1 or TRBD2 (5 bases each). The CDR3 length is 11 residues. Germline values: CDR1 LNHDA, CDR2 SQIVND (reference sequence). This chain's CDR3 is CASSMGTILIF. The CDR3 DNA reads as TGTGCCAGTAGTATGGGGACGATCTTGATCTTC.

This clonotype came up a few times. The chain couples TRBV6-5 to TRBJ1-2; the D gene is possibly TRBD1 (6 bases). CDR1 is MNHEY and CDR2 is SVGAGI in the germline V gene. The CDR3 covers 12 residues. The V gene lost 8 bases and the J gene lost 7 bases, with 14 bases spanning the gap. CDR3 residues: CASQGRGLGYTF. DNA of the CDR3: TGTGCCAGCCAGGGCAGGGGACTTGGCTACACCTTC.

This sequence joins TRBV27 and TRBJ1-4, with D possibly TRBD1 on 6 matching bases. This CDR3 has 15 amino acids. Germline lookup yields CDR1 MNHEY and CDR2 SMNVEV (reference sequence). V was shortened by 5 bases and J by 6 bases, with 16 bases between the two germline ends. In DNA form, the CDR3 reads TGTGCCAGCAGTGCCTACAGGGCGAATTATGAAAAACTGTTTTTT. It codes for CASSAYRANYEKLFF.

This clonotype was seen a handful of times. The rearrangement joins TRBV30 to TRBJ2-3; D gene ambiguous. V was shortened by 0 bases and J by 4 bases, with 14 bases between the two germline ends. Germline CDR1 and CDR2: GTSNPN and SVGIG (reference sequence). The CDR3 runs to 15 residues. CDR3 amino acids: CAWSVNSWSADTQYF. CDR3 nucleotides: TGTGCCTGGAGTGTAAATAGCTGGAGTGCAGATACGCAGTATTTT. Looking up the rest from reference TRBV30 and TRBJ2-3 gives the full variable domain: SQTIHQWPATLVQPVGSPLSLECTVEGTSNPNLYWYRQAAGRGLQLLFYSVGIGQISSEVPQNLSASRPQDRQFILSSKKLLLSDSGFYLCAWSVNSWSADTQYFGPGTRLTVL.

This clonotype was seen more than once but under ten times. J is TRBJ2-7 and V is TRBV20-1; D gene uncertain. Per germline, CDR1 DFQATT and CDR2 SNEGSKA (reference sequence). The ends were cut back, 0 bases at V and 0 bases at J, with 9 bases in the middle. The CDR3 contains 14 residues. The CDR3: CSAREDMSSYEQYF. CDR3 bases: TGCAGTGCTAGAGAAGACATGAGCTCCTACGAGCAGTACTTC.

For this clonotype: One junction end does not reproduce the germline sequence, and a read error may be involved. The chain combines TRBV12-5 with TRBJ1-1; D may be TRBD1 (6 bases). The CDR3 extends over 16 amino acids. Germline V CDR1 and CDR2: LGHNT, FRNRAP. CDR3 loop: CASGRIQGGKNTVAFF. Written as DNA, the CDR3 is TGTGCTAGTGGGCGTATACAGGGAGGAAAGAACACTGTAGCTTTCTTT. Based on the CDR3 plus reference TRBV12-5 and TRBJ1-1, the full variable domain is DARVTQTPRHKVTEMGQEVTMRCQPILGHNTVFWYRQTMMQGLELLAYFRNRAPLDDSGMPKDRFSAEMPDATLATLKIQPSEPRDSAVYFCASGRIQGGKNTVAFFGQGTRLTVV.

The CDR3, as DNA: TGTGCCAGCTCACCGGAGGGGGCTGTAGGGGAGACCCAGTACTTC. Protein: CASSPEGAVGETQYF. V usage is TRBV18 and J usage is TRBJ2-5; the D gene is possibly TRBD1 (7 bases). CDR1 is KGHSH and CDR2 is LQKENI in the germline V gene. The germline V and J ends were trimmed by 3 bases and 5 bases, with 16 bases remaining between them. This CDR3 region has 15 residues.

This clonotype was detected ten times or more. The chain recombines TRBV2 with TRBJ1-4; D call uncertain. In germline, CDR1 is SNHLY, CDR2 FYNNEI. With 6 bases removed from V and 0 bases from J, the gap between germline ends came to 11 bases. The CDR3 sequence is 15 residues long. CDR3 nucleotides: TGTGCCAGCAGCCGAAACAGTGCAACTAATGAAAAACTGTTTTTT. This gives the protein CASSRNSATNEKLFF.

This clonotype has just a few counts. The rearrangement uses TRBV6-5 and TRBJ2-3; no reliable D call. The V gene lost 4 bases and the J gene lost 0 bases, with 11 bases spanning the gap. This CDR3 comprises 15 residues. The germline gives CDR1 MNHEY, CDR2 SVGAGI. DNA for the CDR3: TGTGCCAGCAGTTCTACAGTATCTAGCACAGATACGCAGTATTTT. It translates to CASSSTVSSTDTQYF.

This clonotype was picked up a small number of times. The CDR3 nucleotides read TGTGCCAGCAGCTTAGCCCTCGGGAGCACAGATACGCAGTATTTT. Translated: CASSLALGSTDTQYF. The rearrangement joins TRBV11-2 to TRBJ2-3; D is uncertain. Germline CDR1 SGHAT, CDR2 FQNNGV. Trimming removed 1 base at V and 0 bases at J, with 8 bases between. The CDR3 contains 15 residues.

The sample holds a few counts of this clonotype. The J gene is TRBJ2-1, the V gene TRBV29-1, with 7 bases matching TRBD1. The CDR3 runs to 13 residues. V trimming: 5 bases; J trimming: 3 bases; junction bases outside the gene matches: 4. Per germline, CDR1 SQVTM and CDR2 ANQGSEA. CDR3 in amino acids: CSVRGGLYNEQFF. The CDR3 bases are TGCAGCGTTCGAGGGGGCCTCTACAATGAGCAGTTCTTC.

This clonotype was seen repeatedly, ten times or more. This chain connects TRBV24-1 to TRBJ1-1; 7 positions match TRBD1. Germline trimming cut 0 bases from V and 11 bases from J; bases unmatched to any gene: 2. The CDR3 is 12 amino acids. Germline V gene lookup returns CDR1 KGHDR and CDR2 SFDVKD. The chain's CDR3 is CATSDLTGEAFF. The CDR3 DNA is TGTGCCACCAGTGATTTGACAGGGGAGGCTTTCTTT.

This clonotype has only a few counts. This rearrangement joins TRBV4-1 to TRBJ2-7; D call uncertain. This CDR3 spans 15 amino acids. CDR1 is MGHRA and CDR2 is YSYEKL in the germline V gene. V lost 0 bases and J 3 bases, leaving 12 bases between the germline ends. CDR3 nucleotides: TGCGCCAGCAGCCAAGAAGCCGTAGGCAGCTACGAGCAGTACTTC. It is translated as CASSQEAVGSYEQYF.

This clonotype showed up just a few times. The chain has TRBV18 and TRBJ2-3; no clear D gene. This CDR3 comprises 14 residues. The germline V gene encodes CDR1 KGHSH and CDR2 LQKENI. V was trimmed by 3 bases and J by 4 bases, leaving 11 bases between them. The CDR3 reads CASSPLEWADTQYF. CDR3 DNA sequence: TGTGCCAGCTCACCGCTTGAATGGGCAGATACGCAGTATTTT.

The chain has TRBV3-1 and TRBJ2-3; possibly TRBD1 for D (5 bases). The end of the DNA is better explained by TRBJ1-5, so the J call may be wrong. This CDR3 comprises 17 residues. Germline V gives CDR1 LGHDT, CDR2 YNNKEL (reference sequence). In DNA, the CDR3 is TGTGCCAGCAGCCATAACCCGGGACGACAATACACAGATACGCAGCATTTT. This sequence encodes CASSHNPGRQYTDTQHF.

This clonotype was counted between two and nine times. The chain has TRBV20-1 and TRBJ1-2; D not certain. Germline loops: CDR1 DFQATT, CDR2 SNEGSKA (reference sequence). V lost 8 bases, J lost 2 bases, and 12 bases lay in between. The CDR3 extends over 12 amino acids. The CDR3 loop is CSPSEGNYGYTF. CDR3 nucleotides: TGCAGTCCCTCCGAGGGAAACTATGGCTACACCTTC.

This chain joins TRBV13 and TRBJ2-5, with 7 bases fitting TRBD2. Trimming at V came to 7 bases and at J to 3 bases, leaving 8 bases not matched to a gene. This CDR3 has 14 amino acids. CDR1 and CDR2 from the germline V gene are PRHDT and FYEKMQ (reference sequence). CDR3 in amino acids: CASTVTSLKETQYF. CDR3 DNA sequence: TGTGCCAGCACCGTGACTAGCCTAAAAGAGACCCAGTACTTC. The entire variable domain, with the rest obtained from reference TRBV13 and TRBJ2-5, is as follows: AAGVIQSPRHLIKEKRETATLKCYPIPRHDTVYWYQQGPGQDPQFLISFYEKMQSDKGSIPDRFSAQQFSDYHSELNMSSLELGDSALYFCASTVTSLKETQYFGPGTRLLVL.

Only a few counts were recorded for this clonotype. The chain's CDR3 is CSARLADRAPNYGYTF. The CDR3 DNA reads TGCAGTGCTAGACTGGCGGACAGGGCGCCCAACTATGGCTACACCTTC. The chain links TRBV20-1 to TRBJ1-2, with TRBD1 matching over 8 bases. The germline CDR1 and CDR2 sequences are DFQATT and SNEGSKA (reference sequence). The V gene end was trimmed by 2 bases and the J gene end by 2 bases; junction bases not matched to a gene: 10. The CDR3 covers 16 residues.

This clonotype has a handful of counts. The chain couples TRBV27 to TRBJ1-1; a weak D match, TRBD1 (5 bases). The CDR3 extends over 13 amino acids. The V end was cut by 6 bases, the J end by 4 bases, with 12 bases between. Germline CDR1 MNHEY, CDR2 SMNVEV (reference sequence). CDR3 in DNA: TGTGCCAGCAGACCCCAGGGCCCCACTGAAGCTTTCTTT. Residues: CASRPQGPTEAFF.

This clonotype occurred a few times. The chain is built from TRBV6-6 and TRBJ2-7; 7 bases map to TRBD1. This CDR3 has 14 amino acids. The trim removed 5 bases at V and 7 bases at J, leaving 11 bases unmatched. Germline CDR1 is MNHNY and CDR2 is SVGAGI (reference sequence). This chain's CDR3 is CASSRRQGPGEQYF. For the CDR3, the DNA is TGTGCCAGCAGTCGAAGACAGGGCCCAGGGGAGCAGTACTTC.

The chain recombines TRBV6-5 with TRBJ2-2; maybe TRBD1 (5 bases). The CDR3 is made up of 18 amino acids. The V end lost 5 bases, the J end lost 0 bases, and 19 bases lay between the germline ends. Germline V gene sequence: CDR1 MNHEY, CDR2 SVGAGI. CDR3 nucleotides: TGTGCCAGCAGTCCCACGTTTGGGGCAGAATCGAACACCGGGGAGCTGTTTTTT. It specifies CASSPTFGAESNTGELFF.

The V gene is TRBV12-3 or TRBV12-4, the J gene TRBJ1-1; possibly TRBD1 for D (5 bases). V gave up 0 bases and J gave up 8 bases, with 19 bases separating them. The CDR3 sequence is 16 residues long. CDR3 sequence reads: CASSLARQGGFGEAFF. Written as DNA, the CDR3 is TGTGCCAGCAGTTTAGCGAGGCAGGGAGGATTTGGGGAAGCTTTCTTT.

This clonotype was seen only a few times. The chain couples TRBV3-1 to TRBJ2-5; TRBD2 agrees at 8 bases. Trimming cost V 5 bases and J 4 bases; bases outside gene matches: 6. The CDR3 consists of 14 residues. Germline CDR1 and CDR2: LGHDT and YNNKEL (reference sequence). The CDR3 spells CASSGSGGGETQYF. The CDR3 nucleotides are TGTGCCAGCAGCGGAAGCGGGGGTGGAGAGACCCAGTACTTC.

This clonotype was seen more than once but under ten times. The rearrangement joins TRBV29-1 to TRBJ2-4; D is perhaps TRBD1 or TRBD2 (5 bases each). With 2 bases removed from V and 4 bases from J, the gap between germline ends came to 15 bases. CDR3 length: 15 residues. Per germline, CDR1 SQVTM and CDR2 ANQGSEA. In nucleotides, the CDR3 is TGCAGCGTTGAATTTTGGGGGTCGAAAAAAAACATTCAGTACTTC. It encodes CSVEFWGSKKNIQYF.

This clonotype appeared a few times. This chain joins TRBV30 and TRBJ1-6; D perhaps matches TRBD1 (6 bases). Germline V CDR1 and CDR2: GTSNPN, SVGIG (reference sequence). Trimming left V 5 bases short and J 4 bases short, with 9 bases between. CDR3 length: 13 residues. DNA for the CDR3: TGTGCCTGGGCGGACAGTTATAATTCACCCCTCCACTTT. This codes for CAWADSYNSPLHF.